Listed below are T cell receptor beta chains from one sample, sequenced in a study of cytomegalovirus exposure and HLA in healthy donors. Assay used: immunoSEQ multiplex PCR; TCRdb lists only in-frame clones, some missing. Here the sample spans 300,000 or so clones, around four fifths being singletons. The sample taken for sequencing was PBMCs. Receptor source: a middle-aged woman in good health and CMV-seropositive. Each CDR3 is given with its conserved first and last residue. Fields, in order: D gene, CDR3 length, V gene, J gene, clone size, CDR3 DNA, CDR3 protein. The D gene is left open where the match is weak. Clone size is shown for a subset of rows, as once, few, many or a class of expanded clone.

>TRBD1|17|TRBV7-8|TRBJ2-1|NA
TGTGCCAGCAGCCATTTTCCACAGGGGGCTATGTGGAATGAGCAGTTCTTC
CASSHFPQGAMWNEQFF
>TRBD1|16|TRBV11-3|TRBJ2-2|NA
TGTGCCAGCAGCGCAGACAGGGGGAAAAACACCGGGGAGCTGTTTTTT
CASSADRGKNTGELFF
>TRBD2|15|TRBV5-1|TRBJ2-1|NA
TGCGCCAGCAGCTTGAGCGGGACCGACTACAATGAGCAGTTCTTC
CASSLSGTDYNEQFF
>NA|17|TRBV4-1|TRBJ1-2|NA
TGCGCCAGCAGCCAAGAAGAGGCCCGGGATTCGGCCTATGGCTACACCTTC
CASSQEEARDSAYGYTF
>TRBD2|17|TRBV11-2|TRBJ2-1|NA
TGTGCCAGCAGCTTAGGTACTAGCGGGAGAGGTGAAGGCAGGCAGTTCTTC
CASSLGTSGRGEGRQFF
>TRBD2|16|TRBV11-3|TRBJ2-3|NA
TGTGCCAGCACCAAGGCACTAGCGGGAGTTTCAGATACGCAGTATTTT
CASTKALAGVSDTQYF
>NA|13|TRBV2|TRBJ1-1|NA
TGTGCCAGCAGTAACGGAGAAAACACTGAAGCTTTCTTT
CASSNGENTEAFF
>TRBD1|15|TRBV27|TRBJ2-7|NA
TGTGCCAGCAGGACGGGACAGGGGATCTCCTACGAGCAGTACTTC
CASRTGQGISYEQYF
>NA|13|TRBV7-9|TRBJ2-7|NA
TGTGCCAGCAGCCCAGGGGACCCCTACGAGCAGTACTTC
CASSPGDPYEQYF
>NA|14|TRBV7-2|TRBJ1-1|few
TGTGCCAGCAGTCCAAACAGGAGGAACACTGAAGCTTTCTTT
CASSPNRRNTEAFF
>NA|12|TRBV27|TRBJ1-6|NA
TGTGCCACCGCCTGGGCCCAGGGGCCCCTCCACTTT
CATAWAQGPLHF
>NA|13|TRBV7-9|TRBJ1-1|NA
TGTGCCAGCAGTCTTACGGTGAACACTGAAGCTTTCTTT
CASSLTVNTEAFF